The 20 T cell receptor beta chains presented below share a single source sample, sequenced in a study of beta chain features in type 1 diabetes. Investigators reverse transcribed all isolated RNA, so they sequenced expressed TCRB transcripts. Data came from immunoSEQ multiplex PCR; TCRdb stores just in-frame clones and leaves some out. The sample yields about 900,000 clones, 15% to 20% seen once. Sequenced material: naive CD4+ T cells from blood. The receptors originated from a woman aged 18-29 years in good health.

This clone was counted only a few times. The J gene is TRBJ2-1, the V gene TRBV11-1; D uncertain. Looked up from germline, CDR1 is SGHAT and CDR2 is FQDESV (reference sequence). The CDR3 loop spans 14 amino acids. Trimming left V 5 bases short and J 2 bases short, with 10 bases between. The CDR3 coding sequence is TGTGCCAGCAGCCCTTTTGACCCCTACAATGAGCAGTTCTTC. The encoded protein is CASSPFDPYNEQFF.

The V gene is TRBV7-9, the J gene TRBJ2-7, with 9 bases identical to TRBD1. CDR1 is SEHNR, CDR2 FQNEAQ, per germline (reference sequence). J lost 2 bases, V lost 5 bases, and 7 bases had no gene match. The CDR3 is made up of 15 amino acids. CDR3 DNA: TGTGCCAGCAGCCCAGGGACAGGGTCCCCCTACGAGCAGTACTTC. Amino acids: CASSPGTGSPYEQYF.

This sequence joins TRBV19 and TRBJ2-5, with TRBD1 identical over 8 bases. The CDR3 spans 15 residues. The V segment lost 5 bases and the J segment 3 bases; nucleotides outside the gene matches: 8. CDR1 is LNHDA and CDR2 is SQIVND in the germline V gene (reference sequence). CDR3 protein: CASSPSRGLKETQYF. The CDR3 DNA reads TGTGCCAGTAGTCCCAGCAGGGGGCTGAAAGAGACCCAGTACTTC.

The rearrangement links TRBV6-5 to TRBJ2-3, with 10 positions matching TRBD1. Germline-derived CDR1 and CDR2 are MNHEY and SVGAGI. The CDR3 is 15 amino acids. The V and J ends lost 2 bases and 5 bases, in that order; junction bases with no gene match: 4. CDR3 sequence reads: CASSYGTGEIDTQYF. The CDR3 DNA reads as TGTGCCAGCAGTTACGGGACAGGGGAGATAGATACGCAGTATTTT.

The rearrangement links TRBV19 to TRBJ1-2; TRBD1 matches at 7 bases. The CDR3 has 16 residues. J was trimmed by 3 bases and V by 2 bases; bases with no gene match: 9. In germline, CDR1 is LNHDA, CDR2 SQIVND (reference sequence). This CDR3 reads CASSILYRQGDYGYTF. CDR3 DNA sequence: TGTGCCAGTAGTATATTATACCGGCAGGGGGACTATGGCTACACCTTC.

This sequence joins TRBV2 and TRBJ1-1; no clear D gene. Trimming took 5 bases from V and 8 from J, leaving 12 bases between them. The CDR3 has 12 amino acids. Germline loops: CDR1 SNHLY, CDR2 FYNNEI. The CDR3 here is CASSKRREEAFF. As DNA, the CDR3 is TGTGCCAGCAGTAAAAGACGGGAAGAAGCTTTCTTT.

The V gene is TRBV7-9, the J gene TRBJ1-1; 7 nucleotides align to TRBD1. The germline gives CDR1 SEHNR, CDR2 FQNEAQ (reference sequence). This CDR3 spans 14 amino acids. With V trimmed by 7 bases and J by 0 bases, 5 bases remained unmatched. This chain's CDR3 is CASKQGQMNTEAFF. The CDR3 coding sequence is TGTGCCAGCAAACAGGGACAGATGAACACTGAAGCTTTCTTT.

The CDR3 DNA reads TGTGCCAGCAGTGGCGGATACCTCCCGACTGGGGCCAACGTCCTGACTTTC. Translation gives CASSGGYLPTGANVLTF. The chain uses TRBV2 and TRBJ2-6; no firm D call. Per the germline V gene, CDR1 is SNHLY and CDR2 is FYNNEI. The CDR3 runs to 17 residues. Deletions cut 4 bases from V and 2 bases from J, with 15 bases between. The full variable domain, its missing parts supplied by reference TRBV2 and TRBJ2-6, is EPEVTQTPSHQVTQMGQEVILRCVPISNHLYFYWYRQILGQKVEFLVSFYNNEISEKSEIFDDQFSVERPDGSNFTLKIRSTKLEDSAMYFCASSGGYLPTGANVLTFGAGSRLTVL.

This clone occurred a few times. The chain employs TRBV10-3 and TRBJ2-7; D is ambiguous. The V end was cut by 7 bases, the J end by 3 bases, with 16 bases between. Germline assignment: CDR1 ENHRY and CDR2 SYGVKD. This CDR3 region has 14 residues. CDR3 sequence reads: CAIKAGGTSYEQYF. CDR3 DNA: TGTGCCATCAAAGCCGGTGGAACGAGCTACGAGCAGTACTTC.

This clone was seen only a few times. V gene TRBV27 combines with J gene TRBJ2-5; 8 bases map to TRBD1. CDR1 is MNHEY, CDR2 SMNVEV, per germline (reference sequence). The CDR3 covers 18 residues. V dropped 2 bases and J dropped 1; count of bases not matched to a gene: 12. CDR3 nucleotides: TGTGCCAGCAGTTTAAAGGGTACATGGACAGGGATCCAAGAGACCCAGTACTTC. As protein: CASSLKGTWTGIQETQYF.

The table lists this clone with a few counts. This sample also contains other DNA sequences that code for the same CDR3. This chain uses TRBV18 with TRBJ2-5; 8 bases are shared with TRBD1. The V gene's germline CDR1 is KGHSH and CDR2 LQKENI. The CDR3 is 14 amino acids. V lost 3 bases and J lost 5; bases outside the gene matches: 5. The CDR3 reads CASSPRQGSETQYF. The CDR3 region has the DNA TGTGCCAGCTCACCTAGACAGGGGTCGGAGACCCAGTACTTC. Supplemented by reference TRBV18 and TRBJ2-5, the full variable domain reads NAGVMQNPRHLVRRRGQEARLRCSPMKGHSHVYWYRQLPEEGLKFMVYLQKENIIDESGMPKERFSAEFPKEGPSILRIQQVVRGDSAAYFCASSPRQGSETQYFGPGTRLLVL.

A remark on this clone: The same CDR3 is also encoded by other DNA sequences in this sample. The chain links TRBV7-2 to TRBJ2-3; unclear D gene. The length of the CDR3 is 14 residues. CDR1 SGHTA and CDR2 FQGNSA come from the germline V gene. Trimming stripped 3 bases from V and 0 bases from J, with 7 bases between. CDR3 nucleotide sequence: TGTGCCAGCAGCTTGGGTCCTAGCACAGATACGCAGTATTTT. Translated: CASSLGPSTDTQYF.

This clone was detected a few times. This rearrangement joins TRBV4-3 to TRBJ2-7, with D unclear. This CDR3 is 15 amino acids long. Between the trimmed V and J ends, which lost 1 base and 0 bases, there was a span of 10 bases. Germline V gene lookup returns CDR1 LGHNA and CDR2 YSLEER. This CDR3 reads CASSQVAGNSYEQYF. The DNA of the CDR3 is TGCGCCAGCAGCCAAGTCGCCGGCAACTCCTACGAGCAGTACTTC.

This clone has just a few counts. The chain recombines TRBV7-9 with TRBJ1-1; D is perhaps TRBD1 (6 bases). The CDR3 covers 14 residues. Trimming took 0 bases from V and 12 from J, leaving 17 bases between them. CDR1 SEHNR and CDR2 FQNEAQ come from the germline V gene (reference sequence). This CDR3 is CASSLAPSGGLSFF. The CDR3 coding sequence is TGTGCCAGCAGCTTAGCTCCGTCGGGGGGGCTTTCTTTCTTT.

There are a few counts of this clone. The V and J genes are TRBV7-9 and TRBJ2-5; unclear D gene. Germline V gives CDR1 SEHNR, CDR2 FQNEAQ (reference sequence). The CDR3 is 13 residues long. Trimming shortened V by 5 bases and J by 3 bases, and 10 bases separated the two germline ends. Here the CDR3 DNA reads TGTGCCAGCAGCCGCCCGGAAAAAGAGACCCAGTACTTC. Translating gives CASSRPEKETQYF.

The V and J genes are TRBV6-5 and TRBJ1-5; D gene unclear. CDR1 MNHEY and CDR2 SVGAGI come from the germline V gene. V was shortened by 0 bases and J by 6 bases, with 12 bases between the two germline ends. This CDR3 is built from 15 residues. The CDR3 sequence is CASSYSKGSGQPQHF. In DNA form, the CDR3 reads TGTGCCAGCAGTTACTCGAAGGGTTCTGGTCAGCCCCAGCATTTT.

This chain connects TRBV7-8 to TRBJ2-7; no reliable D call. V lost 5 bases and J lost 9, with 23 bases in between. CDR3 size: 15 residues. The germline gives CDR1 SGHVS, CDR2 FQNEAQ. CDR3 amino acids: CASSPTPYSYERQYF. The DNA for the CDR3 is TGTGCCAGCAGCCCAACACCTTACTCCTACGAGCGGCAGTACTTC.

V usage is TRBV7-9 and J usage is TRBJ2-6, with D perhaps assigned TRBD1 or TRBD2 (5 bases each). The germline V gene has CDR1 SEHNR and CDR2 FQNEAQ (reference sequence). The CDR3 has 14 amino acids. The V end was cut by 7 bases, the J end by 2 bases, with 9 bases between. Here the CDR3 reads CASTSGPGANVLTF. CDR3 nucleotide sequence: TGTGCCAGCACTTCGGGACCTGGGGCCAACGTCCTGACTTTC.

This clone was counted ten times or more. Here the CDR3 DNA reads TGTGCCACCCACAAGCAGTTCTTC. Translated, it gives CATHKQFF. The chain uses TRBV21-1 and TRBJ2-1; the table gives TRBD1 as D, unverified against the DNA. TRBV21-1 is an annotated pseudogene. The CDR3 length is 8 residues.

This sequence joins TRBV7-2 and TRBJ2-3, with 12 bases identical to TRBD2. This CDR3 spans 16 amino acids. Germline CDR1 and CDR2: SGHTA and FQGNSA. Trimming at V came to 6 bases and at J to 2 bases, leaving 6 bases not matched to a gene. The CDR3 DNA sequence: TGTGCCAGCAGTTATAGGACTAGCGGGGACACAGATACGCAGTATTTT. Its protein product is CASSYRTSGDTDTQYF.